The 17 T cell receptor beta chains below were found in one sample sequenced in a study of vaccination effects on CD4 cells after COVID-19 (dated by TCRdb to between 2021 and 2024). After more than 9 days of culture, CD4+ T cells were isolated with the EasySep CD4+ T cell isolation kit. PCR-confirmed SARS-CoV-2 infection had occurred in convalescent patients between March and December 2020, before the Alpha, Beta and Delta variants emerged in the United States. Two doses of either the BNT162b2 or the mRNA-1273 mRNA SARS-CoV-2 vaccine were administered to participants. The receptor library was made with the immunoSEQ multiplex PCR assay. TCRdb provides this immuneACCESS table in a form limited to in-frame rearrangements. Some clones are lacking; in checked studies, under half of them reflect an unresolved V gene, and why the rest are absent is not known. Across this sample there are 35,000 to 55,000 clones, with less than 85% seen only once. 3.6% of the sample comes from the top ten.

These TCRs are of unknown antigen specificity. Here the sequenced sample was CD4+ T cells from PBMCs cultured without peptide, taken after COVID-19 vaccination. These receptors were taken from a human donor who had a prior SARS-CoV-2 infection.

This chain connects TRBV6-5 to TRBJ2-3; possible D gene TRBD2, 6 bases. In germline, CDR1 is MNHEY, CDR2 SVGAGI. The CDR3 is made up of 16 amino acids. V gave up 2 bases and J gave up 2 bases, with 14 bases separating them. CDR3: CASSYGGRDTTDTQYF. The CDR3 DNA sequence: TGTGCCAGCAGTTACGGTGGGCGGGATACCACAGATACGCAGTATTTT.

The CDR3 DNA follows: TGTGCCAGCACCCCGGGACTAACCTACAATGAGCAGTTCTTC. It translates to CASTPGLTYNEQFF. The rearrangement uses TRBV6-2 or TRBV6-3 and TRBJ2-1, with 7 bases lining up with TRBD2. The germline V gene encodes CDR1 MNHEY and CDR2 SVGEGT. After removal of 7 bases from V and 2 bases from J, the junction contained 5 bases not matched to a gene. The CDR3 contains 14 residues.

This CDR3 reads CASSPRAGNTIYF. DNA of the CDR3: TGTGCCAGCTCACCGAGAGCCGGAAACACCATATATTTT. The chain uses TRBV18 and TRBJ1-3; D gene unclear. V lost 3 bases and J lost 4, with 7 bases in between. Germline V gives CDR1 KGHSH, CDR2 LQKENI. This CDR3 has 13 residues.

This rearrangement joins TRBV9 to TRBJ1-6, with a weak D call TRBD1 (5 bases). This CDR3 has 16 residues. Germline loops: CDR1 SGDLS, CDR2 YYNGEE. Trimming took 0 bases from V and 1 from J, leaving 8 bases between them. In DNA, the CDR3 is TGTGCCAGCAGCGTAGGGGGGTCATCCTATAATTCACCCCTCCACTTT. It is translated as CASSVGGSSYNSPLHF.

The chain recombines TRBV5-8 with TRBJ1-1; D is ambiguous. Germline V gene data show CDR1 as SGHTS and CDR2 as YDEGEE. V was cut by 2 bases and J by 5 bases, with 10 bases left in between. This CDR3 comprises 13 residues. The CDR3 DNA sequence: TGTGCCAGCAGCTTTGATGGAGGTACTGAAGCTTTCTTT. Amino acids: CASSFDGGTEAFF.

The chain is built from TRBV5-1 and TRBJ2-2; 10 bases match TRBD1. This CDR3 spans 15 amino acids. The germline CDR1 and CDR2 sequences are SGHRS and YFSETQ. The J segment lost 6 bases and the V segment lost 0 bases, leaving 2 bases of the junction unmatched. DNA for the CDR3: TGCGCCAGCAGCTTGGGGGACAGGGGCGCCGGGGAGCTGTTTTTT. This encodes CASSLGDRGAGELFF.

This chain joins TRBV16 and TRBJ1-6, with a possible D match to TRBD1 (5 bases). Trimming removed 2 bases from V and 5 bases from J, with 7 bases in between. The CDR3 is 14 residues long. Germline lookup yields CDR1 KGHSY and CDR2 FQNENV. The CDR3, as DNA: TGTGCCAGCAGCCAACCCAGGGATAATTCACCCCTCCACTTT. Its translation: CASSQPRDNSPLHF.

The chain carries TRBV7-2 and TRBJ2-1, with 8 bases fitting TRBD2. The CDR3 sequence is 18 residues long. V was clipped by 2 bases and J by 3 bases; unmatched bases: 12. The V gene's germline CDR1 is SGHTA and CDR2 FQGNSA. The CDR3 loop is CASSLYPAGGRYYNEQFF. The CDR3 DNA reads as TGTGCCAGCAGCTTATATCCCGCGGGAGGACGGTACTACAATGAGCAGTTCTTC.

The chain recombines TRBV6-1 with TRBJ1-2; D unresolved. CDR3 length: 14 amino acids. V was pared by 0 bases and J by 6 bases, with 11 bases between. Germline V lookup: CDR1 MNHNS, CDR2 SASEGT. Written as DNA, the CDR3 is TGTGCCAGCAGTGAAGCGCGACGGGCGGATGGCTACACCTTC. It encodes CASSEARRADGYTF.

For the CDR3, the DNA is TGTGCCAGCAGCCCTCCTAGCACAGATACGCAGTATTTT. This encodes CASSPPSTDTQYF. The chain couples TRBV7-3 to TRBJ2-3, with D hard to call. CDR1 and CDR2 (germline): SGHTA, FQGTGA. This CDR3 comprises 13 residues. Trimming cost V 5 bases and J 0 bases, with 6 bases left between them.

Remarks on this clone: The germline gene is not matched at one end of the junction; a read error may be the cause. The genes are TRBV7-7 and TRBJ2-5; 11 bases map to TRBD1. The CDR3 sequence is 15 residues long. Germline CDR1 SSHAT, CDR2 FNYEAQ (reference sequence). Here the CDR3 reads CASSPGTGGGKTQYF. The CDR3 bases are TGTGCTAGCAGCCCCGGGACAGGGGGAGGAAAGACCCAGTACTTC.

A few counts support this clone. The rearrangement uses TRBV13 and TRBJ1-2, with 9 bases that match TRBD1. Germline loops: CDR1 PRHDT, CDR2 FYEKMQ (reference sequence). This CDR3 has 13 amino acids. V shed 5 bases, J shed 7 bases, and the junction held 5 bases outside the gene matches. The CDR3 DNA reads as TGTGCCAGCAGCAAGGGGACAGGGTTTGGCTACACCTTC. This gives the protein CASSKGTGFGYTF.

The V and J genes are TRBV10-3 and TRBJ1-1; 8 bases match TRBD1. Trimming took 6 bases from V and 1 from J; bases not matched to a gene: 4. The CDR3 loop spans 14 amino acids. CDR1 is ENHRY, CDR2 SYGVKD, per germline. CDR3 DNA sequence: TGTGCCATCAGAACAGGGGGGACGAACACTGAAGCTTTCTTT. As protein: CAIRTGGTNTEAFF.

The chain employs TRBV6-5 and TRBJ2-3; TRBD1 or TRBD2 may be the D gene (5 bases each). The germline V gene has CDR1 MNHEY and CDR2 SVGAGI. The V and J ends lost 7 bases and 0 bases respectively, with 14 bases between them. The CDR3 spans 15 residues. Here the CDR3 DNA reads TGTGCCAGCAAAACGGGACGGAAAAGCACAGATACGCAGTATTTT. Translated: CASKTGRKSTDTQYF.

The genes are TRBV2 and TRBJ2-2; the match to TRBD1 covers 9 bases. The CDR3 has 15 amino acids. The germline V gene has CDR1 SNHLY and CDR2 FYNNEI. Trimming removed 7 bases from V and 8 bases from J; junction bases left unmatched: 11. The CDR3 is CASTRHRTGDGELFF. DNA for the CDR3: TGTGCCAGCACCCGACACCGGACAGGGGATGGGGAGCTGTTTTTT.

The chain uses TRBV6-1 and TRBJ2-6; the D is unclear. The V end lost 2 bases, the J end lost 4 bases, and 6 bases lay between the germline ends. The CDR3 covers 14 residues. The germline V gene has CDR1 MNHNS and CDR2 SASEGT. The CDR3 DNA is TGTGCCAGCAGTGAAACCCCGGGGGCCAACGTCCTGACTTTC. This encodes CASSETPGANVLTF.

This clone was seen a few times. The chain uses TRBV4-2 and TRBJ1-3; D gene ambiguous. Germline CDR1 reads LGHNA; CDR2 reads YNFKEQ. Trimming shortened V by 0 bases and J by 4 bases, and 10 bases separated the two germline ends. The CDR3 is 15 amino acids. CDR3 DNA: TGTGCCAGCAGCCAAGATTTCGGGCAGGGAAACACCATATATTTT. It translates to CASSQDFGQGNTIYF.